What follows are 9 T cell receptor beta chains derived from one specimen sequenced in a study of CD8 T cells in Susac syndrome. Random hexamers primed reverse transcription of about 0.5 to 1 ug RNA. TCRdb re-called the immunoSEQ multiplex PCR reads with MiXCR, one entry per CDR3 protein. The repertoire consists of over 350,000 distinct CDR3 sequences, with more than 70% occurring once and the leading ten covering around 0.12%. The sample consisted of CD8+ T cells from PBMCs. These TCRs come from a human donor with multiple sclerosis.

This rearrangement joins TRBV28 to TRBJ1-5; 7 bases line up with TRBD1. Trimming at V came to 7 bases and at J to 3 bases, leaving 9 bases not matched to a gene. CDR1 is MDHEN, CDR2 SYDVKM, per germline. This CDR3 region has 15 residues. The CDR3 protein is CASIYRDSSNQPQHF. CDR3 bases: TGTGCCAGCATTTACCGGGACAGCTCCAATCAGCCCCAGCATTTT.

The CDR3 DNA reads TGTGCCAGCAGTTCTGGACCTGAAGCTTTCTTT. The encoded protein is CASSSGPEAFF. This chain connects TRBV12-3 or TRBV12-4 to TRBJ1-1; D remains ambiguous. The CDR3 totals 11 residues. The germline V and J ends were trimmed by 4 bases and 6 bases, with 6 bases remaining between them.

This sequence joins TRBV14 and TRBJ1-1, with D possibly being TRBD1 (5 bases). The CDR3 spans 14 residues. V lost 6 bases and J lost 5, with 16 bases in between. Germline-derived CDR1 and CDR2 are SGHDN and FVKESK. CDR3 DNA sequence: TGTGCCAGCAGTCCAGGTGTGGGGGAGACTGAAGCTTTCTTT. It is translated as CASSPGVGETEAFF.

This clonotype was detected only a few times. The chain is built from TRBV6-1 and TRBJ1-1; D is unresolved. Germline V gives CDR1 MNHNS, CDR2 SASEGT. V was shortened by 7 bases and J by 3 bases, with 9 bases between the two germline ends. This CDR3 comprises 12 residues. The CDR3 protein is CASTSADTEAFF. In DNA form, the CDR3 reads TGTGCCAGCACCTCAGCAGACACTGAAGCTTTCTTT.

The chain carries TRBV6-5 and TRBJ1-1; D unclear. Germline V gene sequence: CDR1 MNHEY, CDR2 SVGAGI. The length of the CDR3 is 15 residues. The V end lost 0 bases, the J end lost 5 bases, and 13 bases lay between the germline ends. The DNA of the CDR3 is TGTGCCAGCAGTTACTCGTCAACCGCCATGACTGAAGCTTTCTTT. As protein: CASSYSSTAMTEAFF.

The CDR3 loop is CAWALARDLTYEQYF. CDR3 sequence (DNA): TGTGCCTGGGCCCTCGCAAGGGATCTAACCTACGAGCAGTACTTC. This chain joins TRBV30 and TRBJ2-7, with no clear D. Germline V gene lookup returns CDR1 GTSNPN and CDR2 SVGIG (reference sequence). V dropped 5 bases and J dropped 2 bases, with 19 bases sitting between them. This CDR3 comprises 15 residues.

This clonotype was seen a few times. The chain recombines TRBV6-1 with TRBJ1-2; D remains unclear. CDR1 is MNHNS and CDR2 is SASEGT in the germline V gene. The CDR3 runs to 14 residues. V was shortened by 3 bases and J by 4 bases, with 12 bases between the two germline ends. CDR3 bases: TGTGCCAGCAGTGACCTTACACTGAGCTATGGCTACACCTTC. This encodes CASSDLTLSYGYTF.

The CDR3 DNA sequence: TGTGCCAGCAGAAGTGGGGGGTTAGCTAACTATGGCTACACCTTC. This gives the protein CASRSGGLANYGYTF. J is TRBJ1-2 and V is TRBV27, with D perhaps TRBD1 (5 bases). Germline lookup yields CDR1 MNHEY and CDR2 SMNVEV (reference sequence). Trimming took off 6 bases at V and 0 bases at J, with 14 bases between the two ends. This CDR3 spans 15 amino acids.

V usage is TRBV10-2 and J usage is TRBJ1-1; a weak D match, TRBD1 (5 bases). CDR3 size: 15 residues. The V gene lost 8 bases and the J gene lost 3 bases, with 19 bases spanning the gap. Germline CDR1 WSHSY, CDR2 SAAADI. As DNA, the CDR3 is TGCGCCAGCGATGCGACCGGGGCAAGGGACACTGAAGCTTTCTTT. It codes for CASDATGARDTEAFF.